This T cell receptor (beta chain) was retrieved from a study of blood T cell repertoires in COVID-19. The V segment lost 5 bases and the J segment 1 base; nucleotides outside the gene matches: 8. The germline CDR1 and CDR2 sequences are LNHDA and SQIVND (reference sequence). The CDR3 has 18 residues. This clone occurred once. The repertoire was sequenced with immunoSEQ multiplex PCR; TCRdb's copy has only in-frame clones and lacks some. The repertoire has some 200,000 clones, 80% to 90% of them found once; the top ten carry 8% to 13%. V is TRBV19 and J is TRBJ2-5; 15 bases map to TRBD2. The sample consisted of peripheral blood. The source of this sequence is an elderly woman with acute or convalescent COVID-19. The CDR3 region has the DNA TGTGCCAGTAGTCCCGGACTAGCGGGAGGGTGGACCCAAGAGACCCAGTACTTC. Translated: CASSPGLAGGWTQETQYF.